The 27 T cell receptor beta chains in this list originate from one sample, sequenced in a study of cytomegalovirus exposure and HLA in healthy donors. The PCR employed 60 Vbeta primers together with 13 Jbeta primers. Data came from immunoSEQ multiplex PCR; TCRdb stores just in-frame clones and leaves some out. The sample holds approximately 130,000 clones, about 61% seen once. Sequencing was performed on PBMCs. The receptors stem from a woman aged 40 to 50 in good health and CMV-seronegative.

In this sample, this clone turned up a few times. This rearrangement joins TRBV5-1 to TRBJ1-1; D is uncertain. Deletions cut 1 base from V and 1 base from J, with 8 bases between. Germline V gene lookup returns CDR1 SGHRS and CDR2 YFSETQ. This CDR3 is 14 amino acids long. CDR3 amino acids: CASSLYGENTEAFF. The CDR3 nucleotides are TGCGCCAGCAGCTTGTACGGGGAGAACACTGAAGCTTTCTTT.

This rearrangement joins TRBV2 to TRBJ2-7, with D hard to call. Trimming stripped 5 bases from V and 3 bases from J, with 14 bases between. Germline CDR1 and CDR2: SNHLY and FYNNEI. The CDR3 sequence is 14 residues long. This chain's CDR3 is CASSYGRFGYEQYF. The DNA for the CDR3 is TGTGCCAGCAGTTACGGTCGCTTCGGCTACGAGCAGTACTTC.

V usage is TRBV6-6 and J usage is TRBJ1-1; D is unclear. CDR1 and CDR2 (germline): MNHNY, SVGAGI (reference sequence). The CDR3 extends over 11 amino acids. V lost 7 bases, J lost 6 bases, and 9 bases lay in between. CDR3 residues: CASTANAEAFF. The CDR3 coding sequence is TGTGCCAGCACCGCTAACGCTGAAGCTTTCTTT.

Notes on this clone: The conserved final phenylalanine or tryptophan is absent from the CDR3, which likely points to a read error. This chain connects TRBV28 to TRBJ1-2; possibly TRBD1 for D (6 bases). The CDR3 is made up of 14 amino acids. CDR1 is MDHEN, CDR2 SYDVKM, per germline. V was shortened by 11 bases and J by 3 bases, with 19 bases between the two germline ends. The CDR3 coding sequence is TGTGCCTCAGGAGGGGGGGCGGTGGACTATGGCTACACCCTC. Protein product: CASGGGAVDYGYTL.

The chain has TRBV30 and TRBJ2-3, with D tentatively TRBD2 (6 bases). The CDR3 spans 14 residues. CDR1 is GTSNPN and CDR2 is SVGIG in the germline V gene (reference sequence). Trimming left V 0 bases short and J 0 bases short, with 7 bases between. CDR3 coding DNA: TGTGCCTGGAGTGTAGCGGGTAGCACAGATACGCAGTATTTT. Its translation is CAWSVAGSTDTQYF.

The chain carries TRBV28 and TRBJ1-2; TRBD1 might be the D (6 bases). The CDR3 length is 13 residues. CDR1 is MDHEN, CDR2 SYDVKM, per germline. Trimming took 5 bases from V and 8 from J, leaving 15 bases between them. CDR3 sequence (DNA): TGTGCCAGCAGTCCCCCCAACAGGGACGGCTACACCTTC. Translating gives CASSPPNRDGYTF.

The chain is built from TRBV28 and TRBJ1-4; TRBD1 matches at 7 bases. Per germline, CDR1 MDHEN and CDR2 SYDVKM. Trimming removed 7 bases from V and 8 bases from J; junction bases left unmatched: 16. The length of the CDR3 is 16 residues. The CDR3 reads CASKIGQAQGHEKLFF. CDR3 DNA: TGTGCCAGCAAGATAGGACAGGCGCAGGGCCACGAAAAACTGTTTTTT.

This clone was seen a few times. The rearrangement uses TRBV28 and TRBJ1-2; the match to TRBD1 covers 7 bases. This CDR3 contains 14 residues. Trimming removed 2 bases from V and 8 bases from J; junction bases left unmatched: 8. Germline V gives CDR1 MDHEN, CDR2 SYDVKM. CDR3 residues: CASSLPVRGAGYTF. The CDR3 nucleotides are TGTGCCAGCAGTTTACCCGTCAGGGGGGCGGGCTACACCTTC.

V and J are TRBV7-2 and TRBJ1-1; D uncertain. This CDR3 is 16 amino acids long. Trimming shortened V by 2 bases and J by 1 base, and 14 bases separated the two germline ends. Germline V CDR1 and CDR2: SGHTA, FQGNSA. The CDR3: CASSLTLGPRNTEAFF. DNA for the CDR3: TGTGCCAGCAGCTTAACCTTGGGCCCTCGGAACACTGAAGCTTTCTTT. Based on the CDR3 plus reference TRBV7-2 and TRBJ1-1, the full variable domain is GAGVSQSPSNKVTEKGKDVELRCDPISGHTALYWYRQSLGQGLEFLIYFQGNSAPDKSGLPSDRFSAERTGGSVSTLTIQRTQQEDSAVYLCASSLTLGPRNTEAFFGQGTRLTVV.

This chain links TRBV4-2 with TRBJ1-1, with D perhaps TRBD1 (5 bases). CDR3 length: 15 amino acids. The germline V gene has CDR1 LGHNA and CDR2 YNFKEQ. V was cut by 3 bases and J by 0 bases, with 11 bases left in between. CDR3 amino acids: CASSHSDSMNTEAFF. CDR3 sequence (DNA): TGTGCCAGCAGCCACTCCGACAGTATGAACACTGAAGCTTTCTTT.

The rearrangement joins TRBV11-3 to TRBJ2-1, with TRBD1 matching 11 bases. V was clipped by 6 bases and J by 10 bases; unmatched bases: 11. The germline gives CDR1 SGHNT, CDR2 YENEEA. The CDR3 is made up of 15 amino acids. The CDR3 DNA sequence: TGTGCCAGCAGTCCGGACAGGGGGCAGGGAGGCGAGCAGTTCTTC. This translates into CASSPDRGQGGEQFF.

In its sample, this clone was seen a few times. The chain employs TRBV6-1 and TRBJ2-7, with 13 bases that match TRBD2. Germline V CDR1 and CDR2: MNHNS, SASEGT. The CDR3 has 15 amino acids. The V and J ends lost 5 bases and 6 bases, in that order; junction bases with no gene match: 7. Here the CDR3 reads CASSRSGTSGVEQYF. In DNA, the CDR3 is TGTGCCAGCAGTCGCTCCGGGACTAGCGGGGTCGAGCAGTACTTC.

With regard to this clone: One end of the junction varies from germline; a read error may be responsible. The CDR3 DNA reads as TGCGCCCGCAGCTGGTCCGGGACTCACTATAACTATGGCTACACCTTC. It is translated as CARSWSGTHYNYGYTF. The V and J genes are TRBV5-1 and TRBJ1-2, with D tentatively TRBD1 (5 bases). The germline V gene has CDR1 SGHRS and CDR2 YFSETQ. This CDR3 is built from 16 residues.

This clone occurred a few times. V usage is TRBV6-4 and J usage is TRBJ2-1; 9 bases match TRBD2. The germline gives CDR1 MRHNA, CDR2 SNTAGT. The V and J ends lost 6 bases and 3 bases, in that order; junction bases with no gene match: 6. The CDR3 consists of 15 residues. CDR3 sequence: CASRASSGDYNEQFF. The CDR3 DNA is TGTGCCAGCAGAGCGTCTAGCGGGGACTACAATGAGCAGTTCTTC.

The V gene is TRBV7-8, the J gene TRBJ1-5; 7 bases align to TRBD1. Germline CDR1 and CDR2: SGHVS and FQNEAQ. V dropped 5 bases and J dropped 4; count of bases not matched to a gene: 8. This CDR3 has 15 amino acids. This CDR3 is CASSQQGLNNQPQHF. The CDR3 nucleotides read TGTGCCAGCAGCCAACAGGGGCTGAATAATCAGCCCCAGCATTTT.

The chain links TRBV4-1 to TRBJ2-7; 9 bases align to TRBD1. The CDR3 sequence is 15 residues long. Germline CDR1 reads MGHRA; CDR2 reads YSYEKL. Unmatched junction bases numbered 6, after V lost 4 bases and J lost 2 bases. This CDR3 is CASSPRDRETYEQYF. In nucleotides, the CDR3 is TGCGCCAGCAGCCCCCGGGACAGGGAGACCTACGAGCAGTACTTC.

The CDR3 sequence: CASSYQSGTVQYF. The DNA for the CDR3 is TGTGCCAGCAGTTACCAGTCCGGGACAGTGCAGTATTTT. The V call is TRBV27, the J call TRBJ2-3, with 7 bases that match TRBD1. V trimming: 4 bases; J trimming: 11 bases; junction bases outside the gene matches: 9. CDR1 is MNHEY and CDR2 is SMNVEV in the germline V gene (reference sequence). The CDR3 is 13 amino acids.

This chain links TRBV27 with TRBJ1-1; D remains ambiguous. With 5 bases removed from V and 0 bases from J, the gap between germline ends came to 16 bases. This CDR3 is 16 amino acids long. CDR1 is MNHEY, CDR2 SMNVEV, per germline (reference sequence). The CDR3 DNA follows: TGTGCCAGCAGTCCGTCGACGGGGAGCGTGAACACTGAAGCTTTCTTT. Translating gives CASSPSTGSVNTEAFF.

The CDR3 loop reads CASSLETGLRYEQYF. CDR3 DNA sequence: TGTGCCAGCAGCTTAGAGACAGGACTCCGGTACGAGCAGTACTTC. V and J are TRBV7-9 and TRBJ2-7, with D maybe TRBD1 (6 bases). The CDR3 runs 15 residues. Germline V gene lookup returns CDR1 SEHNR and CDR2 FQNEAQ (reference sequence). Trimming pared 1 base from V and 4 bases from J, leaving 14 bases between. Looking up the rest from reference TRBV7-9 and TRBJ2-7 gives the full variable domain: DTGVSQNPRHKITKRGQNVTFRCDPISEHNRLYWYRQTLGQGPEFLTYFQNEAQLEKSRLLSDRFSAERPKGSFSTLEIQRTEQGDSAMYLCASSLETGLRYEQYFGPGTRLTVT.

DNA of the CDR3: TGTGCCAGTAGTCTACAGGGGGATAGTTCACCCCTCCACTTT. This sequence encodes CASSLQGDSSPLHF. J is TRBJ1-6 and V is TRBV19, with TRBD1 matching 8 bases. V shed 5 bases and J 9 bases; nucleotides not matched to a gene: 6. This CDR3 contains 14 residues. Germline loops: CDR1 LNHDA, CDR2 SQIVND (reference sequence).

The chain couples TRBV19 to TRBJ1-6; 7 bases align to TRBD1. Germline V gene data show CDR1 as LNHDA and CDR2 as SQIVND (reference sequence). The CDR3 sequence is 16 residues long. The junction had 2 bases not matched to a gene; V was cut back by 3 bases and J by 0 bases. CDR3 coding DNA: TGTGCCAGTAGTATGGACAGGAGCTCCTATAATTCACCCCTCCACTTT. It translates to CASSMDRSSYNSPLHF.

The rearrangement joins TRBV4-2 to TRBJ2-5; a weak D match, TRBD2 (5 bases). The V end lost 0 bases, the J end lost 1 base, and 18 bases lay between the germline ends. Germline CDR1 reads LGHNA; CDR2 reads YNFKEQ. The CDR3 sequence is 18 residues long. The CDR3: CASSQDPGKEAIQETQYF. The CDR3 DNA follows: TGTGCCAGCAGCCAAGATCCGGGTAAGGAGGCGATCCAAGAGACCCAGTACTTC.

J is TRBJ2-5 and V is TRBV5-4; 11 bases map to TRBD2. Losses at the gene ends were 4 bases for V and 5 bases for J; bases not matched to a gene: 13. Germline-derived CDR1 and CDR2 are SGHNT and YYREEE (reference sequence). The length of the CDR3 is 17 residues. The CDR3 loop is CASSALTSGAAGETQYF. The DNA of the CDR3 is TGTGCCAGCAGCGCCCTGACTAGCGGGGCGGCCGGGGAGACCCAGTACTTC.

The genes are TRBV6-5 and TRBJ1-1, with TRBD1 as a possible D gene (6 bases). V lost 4 bases, J lost 0 bases, and 15 bases lay in between. This CDR3 region has 16 residues. Germline V lookup: CDR1 MNHEY, CDR2 SVGAGI. CDR3: CASSSRTVLMNTEAFF. The CDR3, as DNA: TGTGCCAGCAGTTCCCGGACAGTTCTTATGAACACTGAAGCTTTCTTT.

The V and J genes are TRBV9 and TRBJ2-7, with 8 bases fitting TRBD1. J gave up 2 bases and V 0 bases, and 1 base lay outside the gene matches. Germline CDR1 is SGDLS and CDR2 is YYNGEE. The CDR3 sequence is 14 residues long. The CDR3 loop reads CASSVGTGTYEQYF. CDR3 bases: TGTGCCAGCAGCGTAGGGACAGGGACCTACGAGCAGTACTTC.

As concerns this clone: One end of the junction is discordant with germline, which a read error may explain. The V gene is TRBV7-8, the J gene TRBJ2-1, with D perhaps TRBD2 (6 bases). Germline V CDR1 and CDR2: SGHVS, FQNEAQ. The CDR3 extends over 16 amino acids. The CDR3 spells CASSPRAGTSFNEQFF. Here the CDR3 DNA reads TGTGCCAGCAGCCCAAGGGCCGGGACTTCCTTCAATGAGCAGTTCTTC.

The chain uses TRBV5-8 and TRBJ1-1, with no clear D. Trimming took 4 bases from V and 7 from J, leaving 17 bases between them. CDR1 and CDR2 from the germline V gene are SGHTS and YDEGEE. The CDR3 covers 14 residues. The CDR3 sequence: CASSLDHGTLEAFF. The CDR3 nucleotides are TGTGCCAGCAGCCTCGATCATGGCACGCTTGAAGCTTTCTTT.